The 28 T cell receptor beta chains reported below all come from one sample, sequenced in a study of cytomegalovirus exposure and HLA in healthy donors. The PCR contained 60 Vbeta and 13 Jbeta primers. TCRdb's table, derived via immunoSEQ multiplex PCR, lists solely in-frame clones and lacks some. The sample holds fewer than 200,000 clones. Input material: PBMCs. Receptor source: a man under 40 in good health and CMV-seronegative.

The CDR3 region is CASRPGQGLNTEAFF. CDR3 sequence (DNA): TGTGCCAGCAGACCCGGACAGGGGTTGAACACTGAAGCTTTCTTT. The genes are TRBV6-1 and TRBJ1-1; TRBD1 agrees at 9 bases. Unmatched junction bases numbered 5, after V lost 6 bases and J lost 0 bases. The CDR3 covers 15 residues. In germline, CDR1 is MNHNS, CDR2 SASEGT.

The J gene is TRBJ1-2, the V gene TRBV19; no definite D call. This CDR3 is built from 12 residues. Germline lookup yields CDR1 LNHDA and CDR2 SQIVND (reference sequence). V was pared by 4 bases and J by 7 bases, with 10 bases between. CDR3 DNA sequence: TGTGCCAGTAGTAGAGAGGGAGGTGGCTACACCTTC. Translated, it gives CASSREGGGYTF.

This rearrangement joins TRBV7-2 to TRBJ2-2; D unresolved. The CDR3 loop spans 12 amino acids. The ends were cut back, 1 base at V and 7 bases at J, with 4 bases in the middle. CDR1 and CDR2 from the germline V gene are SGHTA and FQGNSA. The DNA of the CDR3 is TGTGCCAGCAGCTTAGGCGTCGGGGAGCTGTTTTTT. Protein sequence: CASSLGVGELFF.

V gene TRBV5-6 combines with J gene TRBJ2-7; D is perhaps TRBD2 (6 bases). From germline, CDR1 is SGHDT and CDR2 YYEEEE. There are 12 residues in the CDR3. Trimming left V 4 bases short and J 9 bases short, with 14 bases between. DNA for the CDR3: TGTGCCAGCAGCCAGGGACTTTCCGGGCAGTACTTC. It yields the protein CASSQGLSGQYF.

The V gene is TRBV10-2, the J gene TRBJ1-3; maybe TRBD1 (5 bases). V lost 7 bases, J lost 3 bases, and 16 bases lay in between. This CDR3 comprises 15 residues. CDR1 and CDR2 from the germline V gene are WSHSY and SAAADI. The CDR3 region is CASIPPGRDGNTIYF. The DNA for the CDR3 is TGCGCCAGCATCCCGCCTGGCAGGGATGGAAACACCATATATTTT.

The chain's CDR3 is CASLSLSGHNEQFF. The CDR3 DNA follows: TGTGCCAGCCTGAGTCTCTCGGGACATAATGAGCAGTTCTTC. The chain recombines TRBV28 with TRBJ2-1; maybe TRBD1 (6 bases). The CDR3 covers 14 residues. Per the germline V gene, CDR1 is MDHEN and CDR2 is SYDVKM. Trimming shortened V by 8 bases and J by 7 bases, and 18 bases separated the two germline ends.

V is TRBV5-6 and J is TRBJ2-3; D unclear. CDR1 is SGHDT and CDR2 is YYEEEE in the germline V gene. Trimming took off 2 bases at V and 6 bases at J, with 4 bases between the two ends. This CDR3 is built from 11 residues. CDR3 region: CASSFQDTQYF. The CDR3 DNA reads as TGTGCCAGCAGCTTCCAGGATACGCAGTATTTT.

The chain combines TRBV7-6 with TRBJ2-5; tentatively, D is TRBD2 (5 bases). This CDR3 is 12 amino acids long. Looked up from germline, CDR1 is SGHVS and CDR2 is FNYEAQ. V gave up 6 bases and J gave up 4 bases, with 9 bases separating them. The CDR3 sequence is CASSVGRETQYF. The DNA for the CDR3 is TGTGCCAGCAGTGTAGGGAGAGAGACCCAGTACTTC.

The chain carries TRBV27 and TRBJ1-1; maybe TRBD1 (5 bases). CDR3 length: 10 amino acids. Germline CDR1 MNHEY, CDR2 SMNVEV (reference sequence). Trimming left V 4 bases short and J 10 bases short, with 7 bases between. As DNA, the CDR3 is TGTGCCAGCAGTTGCGGGGGAGCTTTCTTT. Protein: CASSCGGAFF.

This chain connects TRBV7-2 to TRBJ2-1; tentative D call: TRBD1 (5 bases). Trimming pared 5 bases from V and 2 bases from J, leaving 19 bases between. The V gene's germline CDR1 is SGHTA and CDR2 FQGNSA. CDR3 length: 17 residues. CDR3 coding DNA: TGTGCCAGCAGCAACCAGGGTGGGGCGCGGACCTACAATGAGCAGTTCTTC. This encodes CASSNQGGARTYNEQFF.

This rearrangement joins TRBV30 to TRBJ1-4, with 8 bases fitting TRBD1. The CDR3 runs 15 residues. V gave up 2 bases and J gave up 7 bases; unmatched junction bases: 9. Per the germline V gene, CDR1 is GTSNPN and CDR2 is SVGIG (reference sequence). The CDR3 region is CAWSLTGTGGEKLFF. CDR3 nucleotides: TGTGCCTGGAGTTTAACCGGGACAGGCGGTGAAAAACTGTTTTTT.

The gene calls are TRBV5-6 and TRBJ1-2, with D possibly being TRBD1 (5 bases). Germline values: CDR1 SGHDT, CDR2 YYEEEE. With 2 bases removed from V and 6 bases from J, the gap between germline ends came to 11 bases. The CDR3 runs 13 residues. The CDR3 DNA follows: TGTGCCAGCAGCTTTTTCCAGGGCCATGGCTACACCTTC. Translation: CASSFFQGHGYTF.

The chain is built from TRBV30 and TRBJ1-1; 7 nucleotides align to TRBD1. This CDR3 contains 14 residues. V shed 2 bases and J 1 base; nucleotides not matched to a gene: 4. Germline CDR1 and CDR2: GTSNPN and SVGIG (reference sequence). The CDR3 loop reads CAWSTGTANTEAFF. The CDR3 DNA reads TGTGCCTGGAGTACCGGGACAGCGAACACTGAAGCTTTCTTT.

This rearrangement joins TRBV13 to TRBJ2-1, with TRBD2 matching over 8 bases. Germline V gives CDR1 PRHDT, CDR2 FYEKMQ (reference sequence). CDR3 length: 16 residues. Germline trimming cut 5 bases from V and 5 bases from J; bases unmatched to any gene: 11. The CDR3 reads CASSEFGTRSHNEQFF. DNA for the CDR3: TGTGCCAGCAGCGAATTCGGGACTAGGTCCCACAATGAGCAGTTCTTC.

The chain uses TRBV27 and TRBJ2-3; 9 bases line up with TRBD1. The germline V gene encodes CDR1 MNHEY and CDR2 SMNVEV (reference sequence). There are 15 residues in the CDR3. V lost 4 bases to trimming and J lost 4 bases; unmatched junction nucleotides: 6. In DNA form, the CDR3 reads TGTGCCAGCAGTTCGGGACAGGGTATACCAGATACGCAGTATTTT. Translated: CASSSGQGIPDTQYF.

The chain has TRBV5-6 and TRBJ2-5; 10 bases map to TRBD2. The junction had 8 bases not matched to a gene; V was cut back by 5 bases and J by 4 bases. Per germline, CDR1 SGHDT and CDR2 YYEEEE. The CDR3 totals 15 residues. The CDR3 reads CASRQAGGPSETQYF. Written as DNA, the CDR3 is TGTGCCAGCAGGCAAGCGGGAGGGCCTTCAGAGACCCAGTACTTC. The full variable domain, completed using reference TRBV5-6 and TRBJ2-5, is DAGVTQSPTHLIKTRGQQVTLRCSPKSGHDTVSWYQQALGQGPQFIFQYYEEEERQRGNFPDRFSGHQFPNYSSELNVNALLLGDSALYLCASRQAGGPSETQYFGPGTRLLVL.

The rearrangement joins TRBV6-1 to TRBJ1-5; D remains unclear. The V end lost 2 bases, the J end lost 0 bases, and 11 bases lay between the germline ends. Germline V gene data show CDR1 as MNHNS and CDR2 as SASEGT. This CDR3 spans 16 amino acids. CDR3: CASSEQDWYSNQPQHF. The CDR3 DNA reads TGTGCCAGCAGTGAACAGGACTGGTATAGCAATCAGCCCCAGCATTTT.

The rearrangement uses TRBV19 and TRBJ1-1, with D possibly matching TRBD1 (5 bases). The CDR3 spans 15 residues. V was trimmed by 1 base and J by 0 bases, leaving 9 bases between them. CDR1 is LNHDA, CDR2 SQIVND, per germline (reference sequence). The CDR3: CASSIGGRVNTEAFF. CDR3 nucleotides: TGTGCCAGTAGTATAGGGGGCAGGGTGAACACTGAAGCTTTCTTT.

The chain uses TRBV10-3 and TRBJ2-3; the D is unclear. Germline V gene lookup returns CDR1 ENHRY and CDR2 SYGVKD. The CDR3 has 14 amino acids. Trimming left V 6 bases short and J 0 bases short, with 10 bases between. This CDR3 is CAISRMTSTDTQYF. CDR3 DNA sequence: TGTGCCATCAGCCGAATGACTAGCACAGATACGCAGTATTTT.

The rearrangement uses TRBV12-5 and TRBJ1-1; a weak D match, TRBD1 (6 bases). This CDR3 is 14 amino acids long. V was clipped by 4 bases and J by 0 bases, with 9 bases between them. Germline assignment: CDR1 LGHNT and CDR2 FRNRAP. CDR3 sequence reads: CASGYWTVNTEAFF. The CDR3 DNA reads TGTGCTAGTGGTTACTGGACAGTGAACACTGAAGCTTTCTTT. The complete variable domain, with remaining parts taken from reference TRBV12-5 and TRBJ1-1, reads DARVTQTPRHKVTEMGQEVTMRCQPILGHNTVFWYRQTMMQGLELLAYFRNRAPLDDSGMPKDRFSAEMPDATLATLKIQPSEPRDSAVYFCASGYWTVNTEAFFGQGTRLTVV.

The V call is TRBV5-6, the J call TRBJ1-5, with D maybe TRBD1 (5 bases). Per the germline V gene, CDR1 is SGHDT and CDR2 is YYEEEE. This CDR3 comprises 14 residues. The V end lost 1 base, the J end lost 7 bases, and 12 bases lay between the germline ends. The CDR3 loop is CASSLFQGGQPQHF. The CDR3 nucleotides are TGTGCCAGCAGCTTGTTTCAGGGTGGACAGCCCCAGCATTTT.

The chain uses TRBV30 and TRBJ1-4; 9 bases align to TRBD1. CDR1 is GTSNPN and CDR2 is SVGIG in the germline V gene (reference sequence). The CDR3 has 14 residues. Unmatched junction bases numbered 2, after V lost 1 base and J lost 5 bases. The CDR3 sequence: CAWSAGTGNEKLFF. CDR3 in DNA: TGTGCCTGGAGTGCCGGGACAGGGAATGAAAAACTGTTTTTT.

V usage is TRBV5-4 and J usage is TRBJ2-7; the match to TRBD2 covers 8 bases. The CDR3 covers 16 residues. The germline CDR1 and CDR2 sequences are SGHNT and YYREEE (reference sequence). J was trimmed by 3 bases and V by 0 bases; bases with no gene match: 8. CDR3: CASSLAGAGGYYEQYF. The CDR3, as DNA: TGTGCCAGCAGCTTGGCCGGGGCGGGGGGTTACTACGAGCAGTACTTC.

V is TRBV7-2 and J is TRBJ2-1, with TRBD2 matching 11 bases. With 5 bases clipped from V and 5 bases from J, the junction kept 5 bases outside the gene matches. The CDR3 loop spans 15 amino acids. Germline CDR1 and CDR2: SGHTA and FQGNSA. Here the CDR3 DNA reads TGTGCCAGCAGCCCGCGACTAGCGGGGAACAATGAGCAGTTCTTC. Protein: CASSPRLAGNNEQFF.

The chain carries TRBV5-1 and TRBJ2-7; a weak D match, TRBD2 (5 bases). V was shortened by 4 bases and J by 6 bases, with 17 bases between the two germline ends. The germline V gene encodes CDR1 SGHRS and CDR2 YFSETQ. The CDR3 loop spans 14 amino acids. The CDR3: CASSGGRRLGEQYF. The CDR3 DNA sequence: TGCGCCAGCAGCGGCGGGCGGAGGCTGGGCGAGCAGTACTTC.

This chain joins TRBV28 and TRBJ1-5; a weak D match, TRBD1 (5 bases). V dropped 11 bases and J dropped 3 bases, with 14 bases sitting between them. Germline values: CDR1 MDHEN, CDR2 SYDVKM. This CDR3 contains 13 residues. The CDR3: CASQGPLNQPQHF. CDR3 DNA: TGTGCCTCTCAGGGTCCCCTCAATCAGCCCCAGCATTTT.

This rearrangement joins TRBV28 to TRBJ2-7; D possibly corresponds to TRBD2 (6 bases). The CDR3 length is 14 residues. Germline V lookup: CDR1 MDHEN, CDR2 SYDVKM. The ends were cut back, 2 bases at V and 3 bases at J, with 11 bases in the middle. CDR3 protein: CASSLGLAYYEQYF. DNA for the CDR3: TGTGCCAGCAGTTTAGGGCTAGCGTACTACGAGCAGTACTTC.

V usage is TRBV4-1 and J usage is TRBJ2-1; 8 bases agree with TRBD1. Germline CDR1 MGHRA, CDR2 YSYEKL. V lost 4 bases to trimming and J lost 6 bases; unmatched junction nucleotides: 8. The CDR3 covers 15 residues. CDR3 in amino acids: CASSPPYTGGNEQFF. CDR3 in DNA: TGCGCCAGCAGCCCACCGTACACAGGGGGCAATGAGCAGTTCTTC.